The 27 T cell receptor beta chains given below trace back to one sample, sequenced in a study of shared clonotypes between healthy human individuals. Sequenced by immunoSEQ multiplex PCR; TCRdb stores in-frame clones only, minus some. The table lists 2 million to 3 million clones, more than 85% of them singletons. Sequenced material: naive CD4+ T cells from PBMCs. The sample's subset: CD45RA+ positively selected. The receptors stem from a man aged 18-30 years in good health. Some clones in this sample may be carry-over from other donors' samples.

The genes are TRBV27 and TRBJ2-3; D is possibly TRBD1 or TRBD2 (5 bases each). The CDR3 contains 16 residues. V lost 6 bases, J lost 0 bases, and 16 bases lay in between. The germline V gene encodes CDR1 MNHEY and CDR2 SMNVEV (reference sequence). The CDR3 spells CASSRLGGRSTDTQYF. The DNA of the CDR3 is TGTGCCAGCAGCCGCCTTGGGGGAAGAAGCACAGATACGCAGTATTTT.

The CDR3 region has the DNA TGTGCCAGCAGCGTGGGGATCAGAAACACCGGGGAGCTGTTTTTT. This translates into CASSVGIRNTGELFF. The chain is built from TRBV5-6 and TRBJ2-2; no clear D gene. The CDR3 has 15 amino acids. CDR1 is SGHDT, CDR2 YYEEEE, per germline. Deletions cut 4 bases from V and 2 bases from J, with 12 bases between.

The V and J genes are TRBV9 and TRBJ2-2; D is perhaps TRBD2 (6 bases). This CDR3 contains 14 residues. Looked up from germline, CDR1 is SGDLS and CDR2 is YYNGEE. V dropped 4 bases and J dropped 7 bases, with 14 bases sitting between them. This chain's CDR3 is CASSPRRANGELFF. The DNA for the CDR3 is TGTGCCAGCAGCCCTAGGAGGGCGAACGGGGAGCTGTTTTTT.

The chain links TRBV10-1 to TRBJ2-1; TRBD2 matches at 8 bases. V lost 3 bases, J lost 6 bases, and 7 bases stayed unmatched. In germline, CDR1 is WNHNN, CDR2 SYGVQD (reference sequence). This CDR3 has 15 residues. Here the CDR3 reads CASSDPGLGVNEQFF. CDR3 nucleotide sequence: TGCGCCAGCAGTGATCCGGGACTAGGGGTCAATGAGCAGTTCTTC.

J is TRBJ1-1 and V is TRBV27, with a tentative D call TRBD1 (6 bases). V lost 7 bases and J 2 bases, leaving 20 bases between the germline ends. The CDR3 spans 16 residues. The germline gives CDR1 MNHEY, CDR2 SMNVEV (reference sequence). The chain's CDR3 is CASMTPIRGLNTEAFF. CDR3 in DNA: TGTGCCAGCATGACGCCGATAAGGGGGTTAAACACTGAAGCTTTCTTT.

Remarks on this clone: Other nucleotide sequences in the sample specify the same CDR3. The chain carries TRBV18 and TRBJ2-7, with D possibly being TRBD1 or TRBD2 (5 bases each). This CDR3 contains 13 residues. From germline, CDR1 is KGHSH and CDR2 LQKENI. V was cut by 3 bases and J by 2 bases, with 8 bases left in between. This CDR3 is CASSPGTPYEQYF. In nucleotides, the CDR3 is TGTGCCAGCTCACCCGGGACCCCCTACGAGCAGTACTTC. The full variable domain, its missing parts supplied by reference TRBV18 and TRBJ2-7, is NAGVMQNPRHLVRRRGQEARLRCSPMKGHSHVYWYRQLPEEGLKFMVYLQKENIIDESGMPKERFSAEFPKEGPSILRIQQVVRGDSAAYFCASSPGTPYEQYFGPGTRLTVT.

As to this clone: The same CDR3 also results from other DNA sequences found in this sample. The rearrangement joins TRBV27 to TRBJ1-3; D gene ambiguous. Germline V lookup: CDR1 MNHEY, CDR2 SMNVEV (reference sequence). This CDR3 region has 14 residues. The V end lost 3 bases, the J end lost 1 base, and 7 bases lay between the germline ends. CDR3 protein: CASSFGGSGNTIYF. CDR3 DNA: TGTGCCAGCAGTTTTGGTGGATCTGGAAACACCATATATTTT.

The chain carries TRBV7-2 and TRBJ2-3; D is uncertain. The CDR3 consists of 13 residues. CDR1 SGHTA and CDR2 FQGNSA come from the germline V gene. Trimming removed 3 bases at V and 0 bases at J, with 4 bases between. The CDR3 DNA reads TGTGCCAGCAGCTTTATTAGCACAGATACGCAGTATTTT. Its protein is CASSFISTDTQYF.

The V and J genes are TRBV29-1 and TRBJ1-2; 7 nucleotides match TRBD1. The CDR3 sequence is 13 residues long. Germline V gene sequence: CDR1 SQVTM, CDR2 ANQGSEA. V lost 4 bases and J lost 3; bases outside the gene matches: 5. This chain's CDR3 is CSVAQGTYYGYTF. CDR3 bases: TGCAGCGTTGCACAGGGGACTTACTATGGCTACACCTTC.

For the CDR3, the DNA is TGTGCCAGCAGCTTATCGTCGTGGAGACAGGGCCTTTCCTACGAGCAGTACTTC. Encoded protein: CASSLSSWRQGLSYEQYF. This chain links TRBV7-9 with TRBJ2-7; 7 bases map to TRBD1. The length of the CDR3 is 18 residues. CDR1 and CDR2 (germline): SEHNR, FQNEAQ (reference sequence). Trimming took 2 bases from V and 1 from J; bases not matched to a gene: 14.

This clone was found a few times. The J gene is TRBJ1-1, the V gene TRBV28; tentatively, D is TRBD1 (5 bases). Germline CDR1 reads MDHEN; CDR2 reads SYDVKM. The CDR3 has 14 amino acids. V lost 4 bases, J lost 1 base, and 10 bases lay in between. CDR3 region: CASSSWTSNTEAFF. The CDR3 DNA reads TGTGCCAGCAGTTCTTGGACATCGAACACTGAAGCTTTCTTT.

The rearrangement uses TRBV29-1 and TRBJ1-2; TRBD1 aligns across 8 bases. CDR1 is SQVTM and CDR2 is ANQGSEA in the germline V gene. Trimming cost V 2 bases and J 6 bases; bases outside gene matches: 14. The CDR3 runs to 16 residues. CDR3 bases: TGCAGCGTTGAACCTAGGGGGGCGGACAGGGTCCATGGCTACACCTTC. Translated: CSVEPRGADRVHGYTF.

CDR3 amino acids: CASTITLGTGGYEQYF. CDR3 DNA sequence: TGTGCCAGCACCATAACTTTGGGGACAGGGGGGTACGAGCAGTACTTC. The chain is built from TRBV2 and TRBJ2-5; 11 bases fit TRBD1. With the DNA end fitting TRBJ2-7 better, the J assignment may be wrong. Per germline, CDR1 SNHLY and CDR2 FYNNEI. The CDR3 spans 16 residues.

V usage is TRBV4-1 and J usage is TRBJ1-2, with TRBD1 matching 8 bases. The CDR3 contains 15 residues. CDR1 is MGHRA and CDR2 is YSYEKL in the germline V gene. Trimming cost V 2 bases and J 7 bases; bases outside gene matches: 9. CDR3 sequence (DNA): TGCGCCAGCAGCCAAAATCCGACAGGGGCTGGTGGCTACACCTTC. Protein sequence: CASSQNPTGAGGYTF.

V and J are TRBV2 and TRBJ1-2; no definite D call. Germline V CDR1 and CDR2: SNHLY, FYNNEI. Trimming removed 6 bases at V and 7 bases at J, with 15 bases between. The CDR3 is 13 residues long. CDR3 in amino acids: CASRSDRKGGYTF. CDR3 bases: TGTGCCAGCAGGTCAGATAGAAAAGGTGGCTACACCTTC.

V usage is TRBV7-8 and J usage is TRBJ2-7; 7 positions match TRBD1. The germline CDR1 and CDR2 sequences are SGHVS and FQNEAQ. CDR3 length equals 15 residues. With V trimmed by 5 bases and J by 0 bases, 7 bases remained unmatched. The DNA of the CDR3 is TGTGCCAGCAGCCAGTCCGGGACAGCCTCCTACGAGCAGTACTTC. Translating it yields CASSQSGTASYEQYF. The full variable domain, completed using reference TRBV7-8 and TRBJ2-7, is GAGVSQSPRYKVAKRGQDVALRCDPISGHVSLFWYQQALGQGPEFLTYFQNEAQLDKSGLPSDRFFAERPEGSVSTLKIQRTQQEDSAVYLCASSQSGTASYEQYFGPGTRLTVT.

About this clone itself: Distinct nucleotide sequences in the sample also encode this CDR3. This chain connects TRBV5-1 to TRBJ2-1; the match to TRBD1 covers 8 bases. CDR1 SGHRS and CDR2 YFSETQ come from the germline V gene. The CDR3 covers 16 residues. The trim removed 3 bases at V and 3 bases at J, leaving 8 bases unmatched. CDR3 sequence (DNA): TGCGCCAGCAGCTCCTTAGCAGGGGGCAGCTACAATGAGCAGTTCTTC. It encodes CASSSLAGGSYNEQFF. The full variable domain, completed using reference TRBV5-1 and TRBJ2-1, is KAGVTQTPRYLIKTRGQQVTLSCSPISGHRSVSWYQQTPGQGLQFLFEYFSETQRNKGNFPGRFSGRQFSNSRSEMNVSTLELGDSALYLCASSSLAGGSYNEQFFGPGTRLTVL.

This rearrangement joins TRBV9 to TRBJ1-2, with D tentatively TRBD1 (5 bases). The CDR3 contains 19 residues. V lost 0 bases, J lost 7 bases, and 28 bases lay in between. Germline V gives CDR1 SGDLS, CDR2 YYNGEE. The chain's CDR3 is CASSVATGRASLDYSGYTF. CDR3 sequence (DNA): TGTGCCAGCAGCGTAGCTACGGGCAGGGCCTCCCTCGACTACTCTGGCTACACCTTC.

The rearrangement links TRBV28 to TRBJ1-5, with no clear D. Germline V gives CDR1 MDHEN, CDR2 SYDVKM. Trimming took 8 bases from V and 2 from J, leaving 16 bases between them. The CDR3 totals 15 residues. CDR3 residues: CASRRRLPGNQPQHF. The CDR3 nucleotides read TGTGCCAGCCGCCGTAGGTTACCGGGCAATCAGCCCCAGCATTTT.

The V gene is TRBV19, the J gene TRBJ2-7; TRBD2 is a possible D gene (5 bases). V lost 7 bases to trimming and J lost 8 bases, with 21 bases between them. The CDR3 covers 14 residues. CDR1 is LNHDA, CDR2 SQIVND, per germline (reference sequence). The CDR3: CASTNSAGSGKQYF. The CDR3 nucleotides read TGTGCCAGTACCAATTCGGCTGGGAGTGGTAAGCAGTACTTC.

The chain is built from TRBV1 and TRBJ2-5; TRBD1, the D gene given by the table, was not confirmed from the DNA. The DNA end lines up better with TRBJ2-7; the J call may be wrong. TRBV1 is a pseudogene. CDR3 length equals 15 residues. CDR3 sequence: CTSSLQGTLYYEQYF. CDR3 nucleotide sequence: TGCACCAGCAGCCTACAGGGGACCCTTTACTACGAGCAGTACTTC.

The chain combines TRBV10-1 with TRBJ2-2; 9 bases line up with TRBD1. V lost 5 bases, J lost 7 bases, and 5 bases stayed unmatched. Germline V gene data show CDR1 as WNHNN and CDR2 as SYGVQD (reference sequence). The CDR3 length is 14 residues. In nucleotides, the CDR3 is TGCGCCAGCAGTCGGGACAGGGACATCGGGGAGCTGTTTTTT. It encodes CASSRDRDIGELFF.

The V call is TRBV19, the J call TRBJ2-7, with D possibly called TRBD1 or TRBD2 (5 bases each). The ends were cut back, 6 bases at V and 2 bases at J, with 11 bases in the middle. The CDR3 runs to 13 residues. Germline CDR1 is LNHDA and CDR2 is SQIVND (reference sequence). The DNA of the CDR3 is TGTGCCAGTAGGAAACGGGGCACCTACGAGCAGTACTTC. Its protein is CASRKRGTYEQYF.

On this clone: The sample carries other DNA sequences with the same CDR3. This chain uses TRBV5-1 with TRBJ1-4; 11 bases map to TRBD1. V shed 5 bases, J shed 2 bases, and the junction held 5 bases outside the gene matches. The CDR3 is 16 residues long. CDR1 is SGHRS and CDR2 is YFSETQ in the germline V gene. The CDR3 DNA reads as TGCGCCAGCAGTTTCGGACAGGGGGCGACTAATGAAAAACTGTTTTTT. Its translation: CASSFGQGATNEKLFF.

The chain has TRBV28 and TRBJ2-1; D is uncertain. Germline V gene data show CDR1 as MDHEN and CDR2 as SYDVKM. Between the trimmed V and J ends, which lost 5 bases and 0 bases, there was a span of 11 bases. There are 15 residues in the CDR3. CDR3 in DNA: TGTGCCAGCAGTACTGGGTCCCACTCCTACAATGAGCAGTTCTTC. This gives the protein CASSTGSHSYNEQFF.

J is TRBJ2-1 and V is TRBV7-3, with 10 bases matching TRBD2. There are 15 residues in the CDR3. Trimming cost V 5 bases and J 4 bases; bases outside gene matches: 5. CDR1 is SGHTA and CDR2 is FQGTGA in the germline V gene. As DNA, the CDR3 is TGTGCCAGCAGCCGAGGACTAGCGGAATACAATGAGCAGTTCTTC. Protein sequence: CASSRGLAEYNEQFF.

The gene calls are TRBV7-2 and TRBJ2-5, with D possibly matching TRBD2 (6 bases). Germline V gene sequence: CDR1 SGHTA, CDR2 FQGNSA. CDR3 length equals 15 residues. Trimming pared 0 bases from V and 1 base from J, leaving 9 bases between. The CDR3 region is CASSLARGAQETQYF. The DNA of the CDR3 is TGTGCCAGCAGCTTAGCACGCGGGGCCCAAGAGACCCAGTACTTC.